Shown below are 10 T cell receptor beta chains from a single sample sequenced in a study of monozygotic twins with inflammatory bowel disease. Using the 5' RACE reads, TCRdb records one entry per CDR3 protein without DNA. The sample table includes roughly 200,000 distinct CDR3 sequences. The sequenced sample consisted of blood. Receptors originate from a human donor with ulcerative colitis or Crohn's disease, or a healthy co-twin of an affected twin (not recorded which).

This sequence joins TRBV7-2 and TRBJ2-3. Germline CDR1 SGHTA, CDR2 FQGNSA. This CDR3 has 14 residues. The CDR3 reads CASSLAGSTDTQYF.

CDR3 amino acids: CASTSTSGRTDTQYF. The chain carries TRBV12-3 or TRBV12-4 and TRBJ2-3; TCRdb's D call, TRBD2, is unchecked because there is no DNA. This CDR3 spans 15 amino acids.

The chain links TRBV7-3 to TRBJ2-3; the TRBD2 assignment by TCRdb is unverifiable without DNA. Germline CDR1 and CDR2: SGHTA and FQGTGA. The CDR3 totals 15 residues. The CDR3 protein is CASSNLAGALDTQYF.

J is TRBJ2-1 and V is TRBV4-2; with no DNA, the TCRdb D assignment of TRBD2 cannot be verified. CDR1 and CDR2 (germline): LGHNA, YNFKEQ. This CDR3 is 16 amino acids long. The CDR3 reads CASSQEGTSGWDEQFF.

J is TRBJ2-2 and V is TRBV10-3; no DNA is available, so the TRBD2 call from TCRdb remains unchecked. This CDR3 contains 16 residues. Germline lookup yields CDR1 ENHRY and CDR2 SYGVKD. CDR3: CAISDLDLGRAGELFF.

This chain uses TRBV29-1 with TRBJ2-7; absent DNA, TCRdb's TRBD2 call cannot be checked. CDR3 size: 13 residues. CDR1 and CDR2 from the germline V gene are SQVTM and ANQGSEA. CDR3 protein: CSADGGVRNEQYF.

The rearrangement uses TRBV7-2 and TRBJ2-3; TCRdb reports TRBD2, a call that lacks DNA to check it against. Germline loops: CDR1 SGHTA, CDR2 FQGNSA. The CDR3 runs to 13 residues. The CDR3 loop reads CASSLLRADTQYF.

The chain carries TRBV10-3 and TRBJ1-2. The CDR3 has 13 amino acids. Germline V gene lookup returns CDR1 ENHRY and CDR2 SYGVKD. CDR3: CAISESDSYGYTF.

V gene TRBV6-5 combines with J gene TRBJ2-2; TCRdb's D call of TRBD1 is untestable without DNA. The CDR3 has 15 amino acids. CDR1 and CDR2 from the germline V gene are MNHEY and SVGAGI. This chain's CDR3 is CASSYSTGVAGELFF.

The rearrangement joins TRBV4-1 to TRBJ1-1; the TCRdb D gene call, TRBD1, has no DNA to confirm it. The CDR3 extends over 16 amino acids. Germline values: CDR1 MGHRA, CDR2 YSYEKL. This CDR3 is CASSRGQGVMNTEAFF.